This entry lists 24 T cell receptor beta chains sequenced from one sample in a study of vaccination and CD4 T cells after COVID-19. The treatment was: approximately 9-day PBMC culture with coronavirus spike peptide pools or control peptides (ViraFEST assay). An Oncomine TCR Beta short-read assay was used to sequence the DNA from cultured CD4+ T cells. MiXCR was run by TCRdb on the PCR reads, yielding one entry per CDR3 protein. The data show some 18,000 distinct CDR3 sequences, with more than 50% seen just once and about a sixth held by the top ten. For these TCRs, the target antigens are not known. The sample here was CD4+ T cells from blood, cultured in vitro, taken before SARS-CoV-2 vaccination. These receptors were collected from a human donor who had recovered from COVID-19.

This rearrangement joins TRBV7-3 to TRBJ1-2; TRBD1 agrees at 7 bases. This CDR3 spans 13 amino acids. The J segment lost 5 bases and the V segment lost 2 bases, leaving 2 bases of the junction unmatched. In germline, CDR1 is SGHTA, CDR2 FQGTGA. The CDR3 DNA reads as TGTGCCAGCAGCTTACCGGGACAGTATGGCTACACCTTC. Its translation: CASSLPGQYGYTF. Combining the CDR3 with reference TRBV7-3 and TRBJ1-2 gives the whole variable domain GAGVSQTPSNKVTEKGKYVELRCDPISGHTALYWYRQSLGQGPEFLIYFQGTGAADDSGLPNDRFFAVRPEGSVSTLKIQRTERGDSAVYLCASSLPGQYGYTFGSGTRLTVV.

This chain links TRBV20-1 with TRBJ1-4, with D unresolved. Trimming took off 2 bases at V and 2 bases at J, with 9 bases between the two ends. Germline-derived CDR1 and CDR2 are DFQATT and SNEGSKA (reference sequence). The CDR3 is made up of 14 amino acids. The CDR3 DNA reads TGCAGTGCTAGAAGCAGTACGACTAATGAAAAACTGTTTTTT. It encodes CSARSSTTNEKLFF.

This chain joins TRBV19 and TRBJ2-2, with 11 bases lining up with TRBD2. Germline trimming cut 2 bases from V and 4 bases from J; bases unmatched to any gene: 3. CDR1 and CDR2 from the germline V gene are LNHDA and SQIVND (reference sequence). The length of the CDR3 is 16 residues. CDR3 residues: CASSITSGSSTGELFF. Here the CDR3 DNA reads TGTGCCAGTAGTATAACTAGCGGGAGTAGCACCGGGGAGCTGTTTTTT.

This sequence joins TRBV19 and TRBJ1-1, with D tentatively TRBD1 (6 bases). Germline CDR1 reads LNHDA; CDR2 reads SQIVND (reference sequence). The CDR3 runs 15 residues. V dropped 2 bases and J dropped 3 bases, with 13 bases sitting between them. CDR3: CASSISLGGHTEAFF. The CDR3, as DNA: TGTGCCAGTAGTATATCCTTAGGGGGGCACACTGAAGCTTTCTTT.

The chain employs TRBV19 and TRBJ1-6, with D possibly TRBD1 on 5 matching bases. Germline CDR1 reads LNHDA; CDR2 reads SQIVND (reference sequence). The CDR3 runs 16 residues. Trimming cost V 5 bases and J 7 bases, with 18 bases left between them. The DNA of the CDR3 is TGTGCCAGTAGTGCCGGCGGGGGGGAAAGAAATTCACCCCTCCACTTT. Encoded protein: CASSAGGGERNSPLHF.

The V and J genes are TRBV6-5 and TRBJ1-2; perhaps TRBD1 as D (5 bases). Trimming removed 4 bases at V and 7 bases at J, with 7 bases between. CDR1 MNHEY and CDR2 SVGAGI come from the germline V gene. The CDR3 loop spans 11 amino acids. CDR3 loop: CASSSGGGYTF. CDR3 nucleotides: TGTGCCAGCAGTTCCGGGGGTGGCTACACCTTC.

The chain employs TRBV7-8 and TRBJ1-3; D not certain. CDR3 length equals 13 residues. Germline CDR1 reads SGHVS; CDR2 reads FQNEAQ. The ends were cut back, 8 bases at V and 3 bases at J, with 11 bases in the middle. The CDR3 spells CASRDTYGNTIYF. Written as DNA, the CDR3 is TGTGCCAGCCGTGACACTTATGGAAACACCATATATTTT.

The chain carries TRBV5-8 and TRBJ1-2, with no clear D. Germline CDR1 reads SGHTS; CDR2 reads YDEGEE. Trimming removed 1 base at V and 8 bases at J, with 6 bases between. CDR3 length: 11 amino acids. CDR3 coding DNA: TGTGCCAGCAGCTTGCGGGCGGGCTACACCTTC. This encodes CASSLRAGYTF.

DNA for the CDR3: TGTGCCAGTAGTACCCCTAGGGGATCGGGTTTATCCTACAATGAGCAGTTCTTC. The encoded protein is CASSTPRGSGLSYNEQFF. This chain connects TRBV19 to TRBJ2-1; D is possibly TRBD1 (5 bases). Germline assignment: CDR1 LNHDA and CDR2 SQIVND (reference sequence). V lost 4 bases and J 1 base, leaving 20 bases between the germline ends. The CDR3 length is 18 residues.

The rearrangement links TRBV27 to TRBJ2-3; D possibly uses TRBD1 or TRBD2 (5 bases each). The CDR3 consists of 15 residues. Germline-derived CDR1 and CDR2 are MNHEY and SMNVEV (reference sequence). The ends were cut back, 8 bases at V and 0 bases at J, with 15 bases in the middle. The CDR3 sequence is CASHMSGASTDTQYF. CDR3 bases: TGTGCCAGCCATATGTCCGGGGCGAGCACAGATACGCAGTATTTT.

This clonotype appeared a few times. The chain links TRBV20-1 to TRBJ2-5; 7 nucleotides align to TRBD2. The CDR3 sequence is 15 residues long. Germline CDR1 and CDR2: DFQATT and SNEGSKA (reference sequence). Trimming removed 3 bases from V and 1 base from J; junction bases left unmatched: 8. CDR3 residues: CSARSGDYPQETQYF. The CDR3 DNA sequence: TGCAGTGCTAGGTCTGGGGACTACCCCCAAGAGACCCAGTACTTC.

This sequence joins TRBV20-1 and TRBJ2-5, with D possibly being TRBD1 or TRBD2 (5 bases each). V was pared by 5 bases and J by 1 base, with 11 bases between. CDR3 length equals 13 residues. Per the germline V gene, CDR1 is DFQATT and CDR2 is SNEGSKA (reference sequence). The CDR3 loop reads CSAERDGQETQYF. The CDR3 DNA follows: TGCAGTGCTGAGAGGGACGGCCAAGAGACCCAGTACTTC.

The chain recombines TRBV19 with TRBJ1-2, with D possibly TRBD1 on 5 matching bases. Germline V gene lookup returns CDR1 LNHDA and CDR2 SQIVND (reference sequence). This CDR3 has 13 amino acids. V lost 3 bases and J 3 bases, leaving 8 bases between the germline ends. The CDR3 region is CASSIRGDYGYTF. CDR3 nucleotide sequence: TGTGCCAGTAGTATTCGGGGGGACTATGGCTACACCTTC.

The chain couples TRBV27 to TRBJ2-1; 7 positions match TRBD2. CDR1 and CDR2 (germline): MNHEY, SMNVEV (reference sequence). CDR3 length equals 15 residues. Trimming at V came to 8 bases and at J to 6 bases, leaving 13 bases not matched to a gene. CDR3 sequence: CASQMGRGTTNEQFF. The CDR3 DNA reads as TGTGCCAGCCAAATGGGGCGGGGGACCACCAATGAGCAGTTCTTC.

This clonotype has only one observation. The chain has TRBV19 and TRBJ2-3; 10 bases align to TRBD2. Trimming cost V 4 bases and J 3 bases; bases outside gene matches: 10. The germline V gene has CDR1 LNHDA and CDR2 SQIVND (reference sequence). The CDR3 loop spans 17 amino acids. CDR3 sequence: CASSTTGLAIRTDTQYF. The CDR3 bases are TGTGCCAGTAGTACAACGGGACTAGCGATAAGGACAGATACGCAGTATTTT.

This chain links TRBV7-3 with TRBJ2-1, with D tentatively TRBD2 (6 bases). With 1 base removed from V and 8 bases from J, the gap between germline ends came to 18 bases. Germline lookup yields CDR1 SGHTA and CDR2 FQGTGA. The CDR3 runs to 16 residues. CDR3 residues: CASSLSGRGFGHEQFF. The CDR3 nucleotides are TGTGCCAGCAGCTTAAGTGGGCGGGGTTTTGGTCATGAGCAGTTCTTC.

The chain links TRBV2 to TRBJ2-3; TRBD2 agrees at 8 bases. V lost 8 bases to trimming and J lost 2 bases; unmatched junction nucleotides: 6. CDR3 size: 14 residues. The germline V gene has CDR1 SNHLY and CDR2 FYNNEI. The CDR3 DNA is TGTGCCAGCGGCCGTAGCGGGAACACAGATACGCAGTATTTT. Its protein product is CASGRSGNTDTQYF.

This chain joins TRBV6-1 and TRBJ1-6, with 7 bases that match TRBD1. CDR3 length: 14 residues. Per the germline V gene, CDR1 is MNHNS and CDR2 is SASEGT. V gave up 5 bases and J gave up 9 bases; unmatched junction bases: 7. As DNA, the CDR3 is TGTGCCAGCAGTAAAACAGGGGTGGTTTCACCCCTCCACTTT. Translating it yields CASSKTGVVSPLHF.

This chain connects TRBV20-1 to TRBJ2-7; maybe TRBD1 (6 bases). The CDR3 runs to 14 residues. Between the trimmed V and J ends, which lost 4 bases and 0 bases, there was a span of 13 bases. CDR1 is DFQATT and CDR2 is SNEGSKA in the germline V gene (reference sequence). The CDR3 DNA sequence: TGCAGTGCTATGCAGGGGCTTAGCTCCTACGAGCAGTACTTC. Protein sequence: CSAMQGLSSYEQYF.

This CDR3 is CASSTRVGYGYTF. CDR3 sequence (DNA): TGTGCCAGTAGTACCAGGGTCGGCTATGGCTACACCTTC. V gene TRBV19 combines with J gene TRBJ1-2, with TRBD1 as a possible D gene (5 bases). CDR1 LNHDA and CDR2 SQIVND come from the germline V gene (reference sequence). This CDR3 comprises 13 residues. V was pared by 4 bases and J by 4 bases, with 10 bases between.

This clonotype has only a few counts. The V gene is TRBV6-1, the J gene TRBJ1-2; D is possibly TRBD1 (6 bases). This CDR3 is built from 14 residues. From germline, CDR1 is MNHNS and CDR2 SASEGT. V lost 6 bases to trimming and J lost 7 bases, with 18 bases between them. The CDR3 is CASRPPGAVSGYTF. CDR3 DNA sequence: TGTGCCAGCAGGCCGCCAGGGGCCGTATCTGGCTACACCTTC.

The chain employs TRBV11-3 and TRBJ2-7, with 8 positions matching TRBD2. The J segment lost 2 bases and the V segment lost 5 bases, leaving 8 bases of the junction unmatched. The V gene's germline CDR1 is SGHNT and CDR2 YENEEA. The CDR3 extends over 15 amino acids. The CDR3 DNA sequence: TGTGCCAGCAGCCCAGAACGGGGGGGAACCTACGAGCAGTACTTC. Amino acid sequence: CASSPERGGTYEQYF.

This chain links TRBV27 with TRBJ1-6; possible D gene TRBD1, 5 bases. Per germline, CDR1 MNHEY and CDR2 SMNVEV (reference sequence). The ends were cut back, 5 bases at V and 10 bases at J, with 15 bases in the middle. The CDR3 runs to 14 residues. CDR3 sequence: CASSNTGTLSPLHF. CDR3 nucleotides: TGTGCCAGCAGTAACACCGGGACTCTATCACCCCTCCACTTT.

The chain uses TRBV2 and TRBJ2-7; perhaps D is TRBD1 or TRBD2 (5 bases each). This CDR3 has 15 amino acids. CDR1 is SNHLY and CDR2 is FYNNEI in the germline V gene. Trimming stripped 6 bases from V and 0 bases from J, with 15 bases between. The CDR3 spells CASRNTGPYSYEQYF. Written as DNA, the CDR3 is TGTGCCAGCAGGAATACGGGGCCCTACTCCTACGAGCAGTACTTC.